This TCR beta chain was recovered during a study of molecular identifiers for immune sequencing clone quantification. CDR3 length: 13 amino acids. Per the germline V gene, CDR1 is GTSNPN and CDR2 is SVGIG (reference sequence). V was shortened by 0 bases and J by 3 bases, with 7 bases between the two germline ends. Via MiXCR, TCRdb re-called the PCR reads, giving one row per CDR3 protein. The sample carries 50,000 to 65,000 distinct CDR3 sequences, roughly a quarter recorded once. Many counts were recorded for this clonotype. This chain links TRBV30 with TRBJ2-3; D remains ambiguous. The TCR sequence derives from a human donor in good health. Some libraries in this study had Jurkat cell RNA spiked in. Sequences were obtained from naive CD8+ T cells from blood, with Jurkat cell RNA spiked in. Subset described: FACS-sorted CD8+CD4-CCR7+CD45RA+ naive T cells. In DNA form, the CDR3 reads TGTGCCTGGAGTGTTGCGATGACAGATACGCAGTATTTT. It encodes CAWSVAMTDTQYF.